The sequence of this TCR beta chain was determined in a study of cytomegalovirus exposure and HLA in healthy donors. On the study more broadly: The Caucasian-associated ancestry cluster held 80% to 90% of a few hundred genotyped donors.

This PCR relied on a set of 60 Vbeta primers and 13 Jbeta primers. Clones were read by immunoSEQ multiplex PCR, and TCRdb kept only the in-frame ones, dropping some. The data hold approximately 150,000 clones, with 70% to 90% observed a single time. Whole-study results and caveats: Usually a TCR sequence was rare, but some public TCRs were found in many donors.

The CDR3 length is 17 residues. Per germline, CDR1 SGHNT and CDR2 YYREEE (reference sequence). Trimming pared 4 bases from V and 7 bases from J, leaving 23 bases between. On this clone: The target antigen is unknown.

The specimen was PBMCs. This receptor was taken from a middle-aged woman in good health and CMV-seronegative. The chain uses TRBV5-4 and TRBJ2-2; D may be TRBD1 (5 bases). The CDR3 DNA follows: TGTGCCAGCAGCCGCGGAAGCCTGGGGCCTATCGACGGGGAGCTGTTTTTT. It encodes CASSRGSLGPIDGELFF.